This T cell receptor beta chain is drawn from a study of T-cell reconstitution after alpha-beta-depleted transplantation in children. The CDR3 loop spans 15 amino acids. Germline loops: CDR1 SGHRS, CDR2 YFSETQ. V gave up 1 base and J gave up 2 bases; unmatched junction bases: 5. Preparation of the TCRbeta library used unique molecular identifiers. TCRdb processed the PCR reads anew with MiXCR; each CDR3 protein has one entry. The sample lists around 500,000 distinct CDR3 sequences, around 13% occurring once. This clonotype came up a few times. The clonotype originates from a human donor who donated a stem cell graft to a child with combined immunodeficiency. The input for sequencing was PBMCs from the stem cell graft donor, taken from the stem cell graft. The chain has TRBV5-1 and TRBJ1-2; 7 nucleotides match TRBD1. Written as DNA, the CDR3 is TGCGCCAGCAGCTTGACCGACAGGGTGAACTATGGCTACACCTTC. Translating gives CASSLTDRVNYGYTF.